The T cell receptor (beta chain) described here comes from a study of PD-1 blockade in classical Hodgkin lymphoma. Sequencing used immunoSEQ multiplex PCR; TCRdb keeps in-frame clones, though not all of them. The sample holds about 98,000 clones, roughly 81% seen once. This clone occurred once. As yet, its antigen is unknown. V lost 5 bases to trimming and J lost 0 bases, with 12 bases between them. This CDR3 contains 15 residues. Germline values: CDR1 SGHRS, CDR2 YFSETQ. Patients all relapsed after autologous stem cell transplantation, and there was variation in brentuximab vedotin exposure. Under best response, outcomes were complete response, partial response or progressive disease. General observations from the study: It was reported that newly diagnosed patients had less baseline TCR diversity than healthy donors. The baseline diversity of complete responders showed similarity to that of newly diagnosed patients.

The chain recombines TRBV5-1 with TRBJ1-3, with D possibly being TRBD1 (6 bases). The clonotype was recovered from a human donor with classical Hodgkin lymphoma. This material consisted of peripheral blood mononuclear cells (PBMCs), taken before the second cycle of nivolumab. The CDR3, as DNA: TGCGCCAGCAGATTTACAGGGAACTCTGGAAACACCATATATTTT. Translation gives CASRFTGNSGNTIYF.